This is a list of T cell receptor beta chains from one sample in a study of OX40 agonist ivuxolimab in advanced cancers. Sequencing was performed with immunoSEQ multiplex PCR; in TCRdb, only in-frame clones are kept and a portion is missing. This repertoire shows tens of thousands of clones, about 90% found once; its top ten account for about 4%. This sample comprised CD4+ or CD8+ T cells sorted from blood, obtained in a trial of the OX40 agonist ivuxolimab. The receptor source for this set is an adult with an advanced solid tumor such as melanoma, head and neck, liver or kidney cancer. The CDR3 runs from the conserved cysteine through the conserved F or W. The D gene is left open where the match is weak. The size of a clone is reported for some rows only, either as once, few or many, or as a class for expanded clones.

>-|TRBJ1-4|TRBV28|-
TGTGCCAGCAGACTAACCATCGGGGCCCTTAATGAAAAACTGTTTTTT
CASRLTIGALNEKLFF
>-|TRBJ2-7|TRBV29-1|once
TGCAGCGTTGAAGATCGCGGGACAACTGCGTACGAGCAGTACTTC
CSVEDRGTTAYEQYF
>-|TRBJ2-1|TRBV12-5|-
TGTGCTAGTGGTCCCGGGCGCGGAGGGGCCGACGAGCAGTTCTTC
CASGPGRGGADEQFF
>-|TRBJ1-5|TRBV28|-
TGTGCCAGCAGTCCTACCCCGGGGGGGCAGCAGCCCCAGCATTTT
CASSPTPGGQQPQHF
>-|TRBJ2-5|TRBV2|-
TGTGCCAGCAGTACTGAGTACGGGACCCAGTACTTC
CASSTEYGTQYF
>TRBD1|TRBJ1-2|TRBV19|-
TGTGCCAGTAGTAGGCCGGGGACAGAATACTATGGCTACACCTTC
CASSRPGTEYYGYTF
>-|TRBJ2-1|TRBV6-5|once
TGTGCCAGCAGTACCCCCCTTTACAATGAGCAGTTCTTC
CASSTPLYNEQFF
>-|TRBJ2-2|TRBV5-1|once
TGCGCCAGCCCCCAGGGACCCGGGGGCACCGGGGAGCTGTTTTTT
CASPQGPGGTGELFF
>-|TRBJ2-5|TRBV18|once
TGTGCCAGCTCACTCAATCGGGGGGCAGATACGGAGACCCAGTACTTC
CASSLNRGADTETQYF
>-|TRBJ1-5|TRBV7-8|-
TGTGCCAGCAGCTTAGGGTACAGAGGGGGATATAGCAATCAGCCCCAGCATTTT
CASSLGYRGGYSNQPQHF
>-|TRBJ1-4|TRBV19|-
TGTGCCAGTAGTATCCCAGGGGAAGAAGTTAATGAAAAACTGTTTTTT
CASSIPGEEVNEKLFF
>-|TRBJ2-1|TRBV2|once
TGTGCCAGCAAATCAGGGGCAGGGGTTATACATGAGCAGTTCTTC
CASKSGAGVIHEQFF
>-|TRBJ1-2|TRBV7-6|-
TGTGCCAGCAGCTCAACTAGTTTAGGGGCCGCCTATGGCTACACCTTC
CASSSTSLGAAYGYTF
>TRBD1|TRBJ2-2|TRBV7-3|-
TGTGCCAGCAGCTTAGGGACAGTGAACACCGGGGAGCTGTTTTTT
CASSLGTVNTGELFF
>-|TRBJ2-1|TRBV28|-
TGTGCCAGCAGCCCTGGCGACCAGATGGCCAATGAGCAGTTCTTC
CASSPGDQMANEQFF
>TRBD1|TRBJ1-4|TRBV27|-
TGTGCCAGCAGTCCCGAGACAGGGTTTAATGAAAAACTGTTTTTT
CASSPETGFNEKLFF
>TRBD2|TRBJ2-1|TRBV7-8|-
TGTGCCAGCAGCTTCGGGACTAGTACGGCTGAGCAGTTCTTC
CASSFGTSTAEQFF
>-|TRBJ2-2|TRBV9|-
TGTGCCAGCAGCGTAGGGCGACGGCAGAACACCGGGGAGCTGTTTTTT
CASSVGRRQNTGELFF
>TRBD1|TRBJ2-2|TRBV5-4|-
TGTGCCAGCAACCTGGGGGGGACAGGGAGAGCCGGGGAGCTGTTTTTT
CASNLGGTGRAGELFF
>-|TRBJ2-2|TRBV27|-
TGTGCCAGCACCCGAAGGGGGGGGGAGCTGTTTTTT
CASTRRGGELFF
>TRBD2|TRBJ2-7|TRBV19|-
TGTGCCAGTACTCAACTAGCGGGAGGCGAGCAGTACTTC
CASTQLAGGEQYF
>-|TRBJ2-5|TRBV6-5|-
TGTGCCAGCAGTTACTCATCCTCGCAGACCCAGTACTTC
CASSYSSSQTQYF
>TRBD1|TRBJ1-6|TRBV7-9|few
TGTGCCAGCAGCGTTGACAGGGGGATGTATTCACCCCTCCACTTT
CASSVDRGMYSPLHF
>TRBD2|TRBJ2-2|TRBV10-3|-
TGTGCCATCCAAACCTTAGCGGGAGTTACGGCCGGGGAGCTGTTTTTT
CAIQTLAGVTAGELFF
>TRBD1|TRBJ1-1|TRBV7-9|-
TGTGCCAGCAGCTCCGGGACAGCCAAGGAAGCTTTCTTT
CASSSGTAKEAFF
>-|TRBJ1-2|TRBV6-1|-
TGTGCCAGCAGTGCCCATGACCATCCCTATGGCTACACCTTC
CASSAHDHPYGYTF
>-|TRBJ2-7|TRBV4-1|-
TGCGCCAGCAGTTCCTCACAGGGGAGGTACGAGCAGTACTTC
CASSSSQGRYEQYF
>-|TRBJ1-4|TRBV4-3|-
TGCGCCAGCAGCCAAGTAATTCGAGGTTCTAATGAAAAACTGTTTTTT
CASSQVIRGSNEKLFF
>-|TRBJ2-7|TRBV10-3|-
TGTGCCATCAGTGGGAGTATAGGGGCGATCTACGAGCAGTACTTC
CAISGSIGAIYEQYF
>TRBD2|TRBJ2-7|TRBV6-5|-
TGTGCCAGCAGTATTAGCGGGTCCTACGAGCAGTACTTC
CASSISGSYEQYF
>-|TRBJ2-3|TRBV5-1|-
TGCGCCAGCAGCTTCCGGCAGAGCACAGATACGCAGTATTTT
CASSFRQSTDTQYF
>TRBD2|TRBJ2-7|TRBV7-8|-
TGTGCCAGCAGCTCAATACCGGGACTAGCGGGAGGGGAGAGCTACGAGCAGTACTTC
CASSSIPGLAGGESYEQYF
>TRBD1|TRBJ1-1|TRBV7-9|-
TGTGCCAGCAGCAAAGAGGGACAGCTCGCGAACACTGAAGCTTTCTTT
CASSKEGQLANTEAFF
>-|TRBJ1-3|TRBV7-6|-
TGTGCCAGCAGCTTAGATCCCGGCTCTGGAAACACCATATATTTT
CASSLDPGSGNTIYF
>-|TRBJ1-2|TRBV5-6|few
TGTGCCACGCAACGACAGGCGTATCGGGGCTACACCTTC
CATQRQAYRGYTF
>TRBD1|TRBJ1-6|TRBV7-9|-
TGTGCCAGCAGCTTAGGGGGGACAGCCGAACTCCACTTT
CASSLGGTAELHF
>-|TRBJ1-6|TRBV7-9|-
TGTGCCAGCAGCCCGGAGGGTCGACCCAATTCACCCCTCCACTTT
CASSPEGRPNSPLHF
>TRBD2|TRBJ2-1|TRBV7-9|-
TGTGCCAGCAGCGCCATCGGGACTAGCGGCTCGAAGGGTGAGCAGTTCTTC
CASSAIGTSGSKGEQFF
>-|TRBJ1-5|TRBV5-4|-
TGTGCCAGCAGCTTTCAGGGTTACGATCAGCCCCAGCATTTT
CASSFQGYDQPQHF
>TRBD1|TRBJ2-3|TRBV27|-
TGTGCCAGCAGTTCTGCGGGACAGGGGTCAGATACGCAGTATTTT
CASSSAGQGSDTQYF
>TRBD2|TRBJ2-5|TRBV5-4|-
TGTGCCAGCAGCTTTCATGCGGGAGGATCCCAAGAGACCCAGTACTTC
CASSFHAGGSQETQYF
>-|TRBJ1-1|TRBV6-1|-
TGTGCCAGCAGCGTCGGAGGGGGGGACACTGAAGCTTTCTTT
CASSVGGGDTEAFF
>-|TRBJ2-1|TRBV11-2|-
TGTGCCAGCAGCTTAGTCCGCCTCGTCAATGAGCAGTTCTTC
CASSLVRLVNEQFF
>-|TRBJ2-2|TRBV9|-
TGTGCCAGCAGCGTAGGAGGGGCGGGCACCGGGGAGCTGTTTTTT
CASSVGGAGTGELFF
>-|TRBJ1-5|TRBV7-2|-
TGTGCCAGCAGCGCAGGGACCGCGCACAATCAGCCCCAGCATTTT
CASSAGTAHNQPQHF
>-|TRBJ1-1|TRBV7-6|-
TGTGCCAGCAGCTTAGAGATAATGAACACTGAAGCTTTCTTT
CASSLEIMNTEAFF
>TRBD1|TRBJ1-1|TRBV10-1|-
TGCGCCAGCAGAACAGGGGTGAACACTGAAGCTTTCTTT
CASRTGVNTEAFF
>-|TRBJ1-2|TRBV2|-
TGTGCCAGCATTGAGTGGCTGGGGGCGGGAGGCTACACCTTC
CASIEWLGAGGYTF
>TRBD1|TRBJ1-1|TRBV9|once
TGTGCCAGCAGTCTCACAGGGGGCACTGAAGCTTTCTTT
CASSLTGGTEAFF
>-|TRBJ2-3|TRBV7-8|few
TGTGCCAGCAGCAATGGCCCGCCGGCACCCACAGATACGCAGTATTTT
CASSNGPPAPTDTQYF
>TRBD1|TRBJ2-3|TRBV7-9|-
TGTGCCAGCAGCTTCCTAGAGGACAGGGGGCGTCCAGATACGCAGTATTTT
CASSFLEDRGRPDTQYF